These T cell receptor beta chains were read from a single sample in a study of cytomegalovirus exposure and HLA in healthy donors. TCRdb's table, derived via immunoSEQ multiplex PCR, lists solely in-frame clones and lacks some. The sample has 77,000 or so clones; about 79% are singletons. The material sequenced was PBMCs. All receptors derive from a woman between 40 and 50 years old in good health and CMV-seronegative. CDR3s include the opening cysteine and the closing phenylalanine or tryptophan. D genes are given only for firm matches. Clone size, where shown, is once, few, many, or a class for clones that have expanded.

clone size	V gene	D gene	J gene	CDR3 protein	CDR3 DNA
-	TRBV15	-	TRBJ2-6	CATSAHTESGANVLTF	TGTGCCACCAGCGCCCACACAGAATCTGGGGCCAACGTCCTGACTTTC
once	TRBV19	-	TRBJ2-3	CASSIMGAPGDTQYF	TGTGCCAGTAGTATAATGGGGGCGCCGGGAGATACGCAGTATTTT
-	TRBV29-1	-	TRBJ1-5	CSVGDISNQPQHF	TGCAGCGTAGGGGACATTAGCAATCAGCCCCAGCATTTT
few	TRBV18	TRBD1	TRBJ2-7	CASSLTGAGTTYEQYF	TGTGCCAGCTCATTAACAGGGGCAGGAACGACCTACGAGCAGTACTTC
once	TRBV25-1	TRBD1	TRBJ1-3	CASSPGQGRIGNTIYF	TGTGCCAGCAGCCCGGGACAGGGACGGATTGGAAACACCATATATTTT
few	TRBV6-4	-	TRBJ1-5	CASSASSNQPQHF	TGTGCCAGCAGTGCCAGTAGCAATCAGCCCCAGCATTTT
few	TRBV28	-	TRBJ2-7	CAGRAEQYF	TGTGCCGGGCGGGCCGAGCAGTACTTC
-	TRBV28	-	TRBJ2-7	CASSFRGRVYEQYF	TGTGCCAGCAGTTTTAGAGGCAGAGTTTACGAGCAGTACTTC
-	TRBV7-3	TRBD2	TRBJ2-1	CASSLAPPTSGLYNEQFF	TGTGCCAGCAGCTTAGCCCCCCCGACTAGCGGGCTTTACAATGAGCAGTTCTTC
many	TRBV6-4	TRBD1	TRBJ2-2	CASSPGQDTGELFF	TGTGCCAGCAGCCCGGGACAGGACACCGGGGAGCTGTTTTTT
once	TRBV2	-	TRBJ1-2	CASSLGGGDTF	TGTGCCAGCAGTCTAGGGGGGGGAGACACCTTC
-	TRBV7-6	TRBD1	TRBJ2-7	CASSLGTGQAYEQYF	TGTGCCAGCAGCTTAGGGACAGGTCAGGCCTACGAGCAGTACTTC
-	TRBV5-1	TRBD2	TRBJ2-3	CASSLDRGGVPLTDTQYF	TGCGCCAGCAGCTTGGATCGGGGGGGGGTGCCCTTGACAGATACGCAGTATTTT
-	TRBV6-1	TRBD1	TRBJ2-7	CASSEAGTGALSYEQYF	TGTGCCAGCAGTGAAGCGGGCACAGGGGCCCTTTCCTACGAGCAGTACTTC
-	TRBV30	TRBD1	TRBJ1-1	CAWSVLAGTAHPNTEAFF	TGTGCCTGGAGTGTACTCGCCGGGACAGCGCACCCGAACACTGAAGCTTTCTTT
-	TRBV6-6	TRBD1	TRBJ1-1	CASRGSAGGGTEAFF	TGTGCCAGCAGGGGGTCGGCAGGGGGAGGCACTGAAGCTTTCTTT
few	TRBV27	-	TRBJ2-7	CASSLHIGIAYEQYF	TGTGCCAGCAGTTTACACATCGGGATTGCCTACGAGCAGTACTTC
-	TRBV2	-	TRBJ2-5	CASSQQETQYF	TGTGCCAGCAGTCAACAAGAGACCCAGTACTTC
-	TRBV7-3	-	TRBJ2-5	CASTGDSRETQYF	TGTGCCAGCACCGGGGACTCCCGGGAGACCCAGTACTTC
-	TRBV5-1	TRBD2	TRBJ2-5	CASSPQTSDQETQYF	TGCGCCAGCAGCCCTCAGACTAGCGACCAAGAGACCCAGTACTTC
-	TRBV2	TRBD2	TRBJ2-2	CASSEVAGGVGELFF	TGTGCCAGCAGTGAAGTAGCGGGAGGGGTCGGGGAGCTGTTTTTT
-	TRBV6-5	-	TRBJ1-5	CASSRNRDQPQHF	TGTGCCAGCAGTCGAAACAGGGACCAGCCCCAGCATTTT
few	TRBV14	TRBD1	TRBJ1-4	CASSLWDRGDEKLFF	TGTGCCAGCAGCCTATGGGACAGGGGGGATGAAAAACTGTTTTTT
-	TRBV18	-	TRBJ1-4	CASSPGSPNEKLFF	TGTGCCAGCTCACCAGGGAGTCCGAATGAAAAACTGTTTTTT
-	TRBV28	-	TRBJ2-7	CASSSPRAVGGEQYF	TGTGCCAGCAGTTCCCCTCGGGCGGTGGGGGGCGAGCAGTACTTC
-	TRBV30	TRBD1	TRBJ1-4	CAWRADRHSEKLFF	TGTGCCTGGAGGGCGGACAGGCATAGTGAAAAACTGTTTTTT
-	TRBV2	-	TRBJ2-3	CASSGGVATDTQYF	TGTGCCAGCAGTGGGGGGGTGGCCACAGATACGCAGTATTTT
-	TRBV7-9	-	TRBJ1-1	CASSLGQMNTEAFF	TGTGCCAGCAGCTTAGGACAGATGAACACTGAAGCTTTCTTT